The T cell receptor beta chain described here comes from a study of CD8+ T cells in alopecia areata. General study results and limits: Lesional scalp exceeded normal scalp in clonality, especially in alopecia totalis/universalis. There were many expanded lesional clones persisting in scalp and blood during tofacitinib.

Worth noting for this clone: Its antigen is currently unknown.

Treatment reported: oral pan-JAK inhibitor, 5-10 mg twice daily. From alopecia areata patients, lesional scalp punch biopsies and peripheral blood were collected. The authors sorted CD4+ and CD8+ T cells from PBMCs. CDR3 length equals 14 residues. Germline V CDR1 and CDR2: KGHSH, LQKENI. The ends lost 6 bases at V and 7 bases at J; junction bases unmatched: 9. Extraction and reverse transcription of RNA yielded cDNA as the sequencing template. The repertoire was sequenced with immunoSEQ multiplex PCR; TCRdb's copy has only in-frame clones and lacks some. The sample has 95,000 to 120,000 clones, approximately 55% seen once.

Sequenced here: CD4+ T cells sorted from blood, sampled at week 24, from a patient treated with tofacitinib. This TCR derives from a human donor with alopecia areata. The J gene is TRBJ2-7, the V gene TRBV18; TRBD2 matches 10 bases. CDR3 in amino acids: CASSPGTSVREQYF. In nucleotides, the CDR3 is TGTGCCAGCTCTCCCGGGACTAGCGTCCGGGAGCAGTACTTC.